A single sample gave rise to the 3 T cell receptor beta chains below, sequenced in a study of T cell responses to AZD1222 COVID-19 vaccine. Profiling relied on immunoSEQ multiplex PCR, and the TCRdb table lists in-frame clones only, not all of them. The sample shows about 140,000 clones, around 93% of them seen only once. Sequencing used peripheral blood, obtained on day 0 of AZD1222 vaccination. The origin of the receptors is an adult in good health.

The chain carries TRBV6-5 and TRBJ1-5; D possibly corresponds to TRBD1 (5 bases). Between the trimmed V and J ends, which lost 8 bases and 0 bases, there was a span of 14 bases. The length of the CDR3 is 15 residues. CDR1 and CDR2 (germline): MNHEY, SVGAGI. The CDR3 sequence: CASRDRPYSNQPQHF. The CDR3 DNA follows: TGTGCCAGCCGAGACAGACCCTATAGCAATCAGCCCCAGCATTTT.

The chain combines TRBV3-1 (or the pseudogene TRBV3-2) with TRBJ1-4; no clear D gene. Germline V lookup: CDR1 LGHDT, CDR2 YNNKEL (reference sequence). V was pared by 2 bases and J by 0 bases, with 7 bases between. The CDR3 runs to 15 residues. CDR3 in amino acids: CASSQNGPTNEKLFF. For the CDR3, the DNA is TGTGCCAGCAGCCAAAACGGGCCAACTAATGAAAAACTGTTTTTT.

The chain is built from TRBV9 and TRBJ1-1; no clear D. Germline V gives CDR1 SGDLS, CDR2 YYNGEE. Trimming left V 3 bases short and J 0 bases short, with 9 bases between. This CDR3 comprises 14 residues. The CDR3, as DNA: TGTGCCAGCAGCGGGGCAAGAATGAACACTGAAGCTTTCTTT. This codes for CASSGARMNTEAFF.